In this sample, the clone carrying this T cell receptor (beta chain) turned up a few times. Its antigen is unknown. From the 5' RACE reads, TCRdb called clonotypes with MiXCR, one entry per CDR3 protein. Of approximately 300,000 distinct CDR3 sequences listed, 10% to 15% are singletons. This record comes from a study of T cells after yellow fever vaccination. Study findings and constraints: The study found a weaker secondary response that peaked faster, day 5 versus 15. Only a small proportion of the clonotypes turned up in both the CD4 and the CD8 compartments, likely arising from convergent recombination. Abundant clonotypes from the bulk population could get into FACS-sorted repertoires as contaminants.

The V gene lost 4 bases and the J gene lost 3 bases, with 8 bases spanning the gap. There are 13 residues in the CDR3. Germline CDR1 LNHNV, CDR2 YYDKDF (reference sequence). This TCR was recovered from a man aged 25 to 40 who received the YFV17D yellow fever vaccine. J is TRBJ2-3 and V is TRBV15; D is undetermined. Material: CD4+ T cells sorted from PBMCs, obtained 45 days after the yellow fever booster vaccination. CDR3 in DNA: TGTGCCACCAGCACCCGACAAACAGATACGCAGTATTTT. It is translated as CATSTRQTDTQYF.